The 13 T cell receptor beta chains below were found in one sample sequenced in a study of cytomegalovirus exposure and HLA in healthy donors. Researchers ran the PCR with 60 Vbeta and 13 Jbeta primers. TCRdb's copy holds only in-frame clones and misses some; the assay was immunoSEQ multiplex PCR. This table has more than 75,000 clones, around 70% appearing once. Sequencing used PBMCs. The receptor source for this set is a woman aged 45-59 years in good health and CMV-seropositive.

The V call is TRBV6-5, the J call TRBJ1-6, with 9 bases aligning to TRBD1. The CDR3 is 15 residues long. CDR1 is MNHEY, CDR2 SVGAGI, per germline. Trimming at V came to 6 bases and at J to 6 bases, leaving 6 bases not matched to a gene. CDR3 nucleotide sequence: TGTGCCAGCAGACAAGAGACAGGGGGTAATTCACCCCTCCACTTT. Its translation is CASRQETGGNSPLHF.

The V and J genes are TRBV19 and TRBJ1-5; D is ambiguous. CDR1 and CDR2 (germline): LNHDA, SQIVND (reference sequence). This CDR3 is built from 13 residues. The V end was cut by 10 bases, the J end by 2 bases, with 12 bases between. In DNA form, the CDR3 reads TGTGCCACTAAAAGACAAGGCAATCAGCCCCAGCATTTT. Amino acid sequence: CATKRQGNQPQHF. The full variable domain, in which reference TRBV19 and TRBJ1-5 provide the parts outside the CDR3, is DGGITQSPKYLFRKEGQNVTLSCEQNLNHDAMYWYRQDPGQGLRLIYYSQIVNDFQKGDIAEGYSVSREKKESFPLTVTSAQKNPTAFYLCATKRQGNQPQHFGDGTRLSIL.

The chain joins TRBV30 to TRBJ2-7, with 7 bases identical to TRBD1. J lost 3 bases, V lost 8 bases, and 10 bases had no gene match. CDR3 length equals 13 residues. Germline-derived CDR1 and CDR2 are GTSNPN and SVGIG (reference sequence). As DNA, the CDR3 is TGTGCCGGAGGACAGGAGTTACTCTACGAGCAGTACTTC. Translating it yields CAGGQELLYEQYF.

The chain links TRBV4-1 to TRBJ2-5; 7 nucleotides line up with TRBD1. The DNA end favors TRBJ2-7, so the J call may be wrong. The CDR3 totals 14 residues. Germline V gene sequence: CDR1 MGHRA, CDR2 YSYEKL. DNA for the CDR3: TGCGCCAGCAGCCAAGGGACAGGTGGTAACGAGCAGTACTTC. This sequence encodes CASSQGTGGNEQYF.

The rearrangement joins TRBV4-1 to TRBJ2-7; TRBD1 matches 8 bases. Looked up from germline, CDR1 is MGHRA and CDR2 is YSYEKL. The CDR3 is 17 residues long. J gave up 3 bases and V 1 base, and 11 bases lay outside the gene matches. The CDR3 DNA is TGCGCCAGCAGCCAAGGTCTAACGGCAGGGGGCTTCTACGAGCAGTACTTC. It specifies CASSQGLTAGGFYEQYF.

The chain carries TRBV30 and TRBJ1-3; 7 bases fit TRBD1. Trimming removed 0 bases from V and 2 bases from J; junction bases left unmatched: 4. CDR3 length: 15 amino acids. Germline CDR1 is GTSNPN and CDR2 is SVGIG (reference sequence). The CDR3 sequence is CAWSVGTVPGNTIYF. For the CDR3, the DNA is TGTGCCTGGAGTGTAGGGACAGTCCCTGGAAACACCATATATTTT.

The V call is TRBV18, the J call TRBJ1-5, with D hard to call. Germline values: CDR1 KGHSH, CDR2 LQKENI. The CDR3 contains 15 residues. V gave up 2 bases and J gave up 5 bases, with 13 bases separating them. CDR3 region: CASSPKAGNDQPQHF. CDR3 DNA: TGTGCCAGCTCACCAAAGGCGGGAAACGATCAGCCCCAGCATTTT.

The CDR3, as DNA: TGTGCCAGCAGCGTAGGTCCTGGAGTCTCAGATACGCAGTATTTT. It translates to CASSVGPGVSDTQYF. The chain uses TRBV9 and TRBJ2-3; D is ambiguous. This CDR3 spans 15 amino acids. Trimming stripped 0 bases from V and 4 bases from J, with 12 bases between. Looked up from germline, CDR1 is SGDLS and CDR2 is YYNGEE.

Here the CDR3 DNA reads TGTGCCTGGAGTGTCGAGTCAGGAGGACAGCCCCAGCATTTT. Translation gives CAWSVESGGQPQHF. The chain has TRBV30 and TRBJ1-5; no clear D gene. Per the germline V gene, CDR1 is GTSNPN and CDR2 is SVGIG (reference sequence). V was cut by 0 bases and J by 7 bases, with 13 bases left in between. The CDR3 has 14 residues.

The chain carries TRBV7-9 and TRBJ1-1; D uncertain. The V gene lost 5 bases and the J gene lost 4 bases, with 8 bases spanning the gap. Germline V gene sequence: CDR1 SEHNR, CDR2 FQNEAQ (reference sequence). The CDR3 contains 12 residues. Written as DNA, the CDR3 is TGTGCCAGCAGCCCTGGAGCCACTGAAGCTTTCTTT. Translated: CASSPGATEAFF.

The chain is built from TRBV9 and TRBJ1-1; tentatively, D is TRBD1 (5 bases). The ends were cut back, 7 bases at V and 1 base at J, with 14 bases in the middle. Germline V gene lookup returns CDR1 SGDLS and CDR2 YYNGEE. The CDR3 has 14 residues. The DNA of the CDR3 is TGTGCCAGCTCAGTGGGAGGGGAGAACACTGAAGCTTTCTTT. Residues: CASSVGGENTEAFF.

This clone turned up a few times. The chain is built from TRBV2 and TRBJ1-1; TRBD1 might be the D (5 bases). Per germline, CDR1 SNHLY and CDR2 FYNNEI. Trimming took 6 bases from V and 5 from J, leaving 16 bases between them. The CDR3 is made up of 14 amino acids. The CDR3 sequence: CASSEDTDGTEAFF. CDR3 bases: TGTGCCAGCAGCGAGGACACGGATGGGACTGAAGCTTTCTTT.

The CDR3 nucleotides are TGTGCCAGTAGTACCCCTAGGACTAGCGGGAGAAGGTACGAGCAGTACTTC. This translates into CASSTPRTSGRRYEQYF. The chain has TRBV19 and TRBJ2-7; 13 bases are shared with TRBD2. The V gene end was trimmed by 4 bases and the J gene end by 4 bases; junction bases not matched to a gene: 10. Germline CDR1 reads LNHDA; CDR2 reads SQIVND (reference sequence). The CDR3 runs 17 residues.